This record concerns one T cell receptor (beta chain) sequence. This entry comes from a study of shared clonotypes between healthy human individuals. TCRdb's copy holds only in-frame clones and misses some; the assay was immunoSEQ multiplex PCR. This sample has 1.6 million or so clones, with approximately 98.5% found just once. Deletions cut 6 bases from V and 1 base from J, with 29 bases between. The CDR3 is 20 amino acids. Germline CDR1 reads SGHTS; CDR2 reads YDEGEE. The clonotype was recovered from a man younger than 40 in good health. The specimen was naive CD4+ T cells sorted from blood. Documented subset: CD45RA+ positively selected. The rearrangement links TRBV5-8 to TRBJ1-5; weak D call: TRBD1 (5 bases). The CDR3 DNA is TGTGCCAGCACCGCGCCGGAGGGGCGACGGCTTTTTGGGAGCAATCAGCCCCAGCATTTT. Protein product: CASTAPEGRRLFGSNQPQHF.